This TCR beta chain originates from a study of T cells in Graves' hyperthyroidism and ophthalmopathy. Study details: Peripheral blood specimens were obtained at initial diagnosis, prior to any treatment. Points from the study as a whole: Stable hyperthyroidism and ophthalmopathy were separated using 13 V-J signatures. Among clonotypes expanded in thyroid above 0.001, most were also found in blood.

When ophthalmopathy did not progress within 18 months, Graves' hyperthyroidism was considered stable. Comments on this clonotype: Its target is not known.

The investigators amplified TCR beta CDR3 regions from RNA transcripts. Carried out on the TCR CDR3, a first-round RT-PCR used the HTBI primer set. Each CDR3 protein is one row after TCRdb ran MiXCR on the multiplex PCR reads. Altogether around 760,000 distinct CDR3 sequences are present, roughly a third being singletons, with the ten largest covering around 31%. With V trimmed by 9 bases and J by 5 bases, 8 bases remained unmatched. The CDR3 totals 13 residues. The germline gives CDR1 MNHEY, CDR2 SVGAGI. The clonotype originates from a woman in her 40s with Graves' hyperthyroidism. V gene TRBV6-5 combines with J gene TRBJ2-7; 9 bases are shared with TRBD1. Sample: blood. The CDR3 is CASCYRGQDEQYF. CDR3 DNA: TGTGCCAGTTGCTACAGGGGGCAAGACGAGCAGTACTTC.